This entry features one T cell receptor (beta chain) sequence. Its cognate antigen has yet to be identified. Within one base of it there is no much larger clone, and no base qualities were kept. This sample is drawn from a study of CD8+CD57+ T cells in acquired aplastic anemia listed by TCRdb under 2018. About the investigation overall: On average, sorted CD4+ and CD8+ cells yielded about 3 ug of extracted DNA, with a range of about 0.19 to 30 ug. A CD8+CD57+ expansion meant a frequency higher than the mean frequency seen in healthy subjects.

Broad study findings and their caveats: No significant difference in CD8+ Simpson's diversity was found between patients and healthy controls (P=0.060). Fewer than 35 CD8+ CDR3 sequences were found to be shared between patients and controls, but these sequences appeared to be highly expressed in patients and within the immunodominant clones of the patients.

Profiling of TCR beta VDJ combinations and CDR3 sequences used genomic DNA as the template. An Illumina HiSeq 2000 was used for TCR repertoire sequencing. On the study's bioinformatics: Repertoires were assessed using TRBV/TRBJ rearrangement plots, CDR3 size and DJ length profiles, and Simpson's diversity index. Whichever DNA sequence was most abundant in the deep sequencing data was defined as the immunodominant clone. CDR3 amino acid sequences were screened for sharing across subjects and were compared with published repertoires and the VDJdb database. TCRdb reran the public reads through fastp at Q25 and MiXCR, keeping productive beta chains. Rows matching on CDR3 protein sequence are summarized as one entry with the most common DNA and genes. The V and J calls were not made by the authors but by TCRdb's processing. The sample table lists approximately 470,000 distinct CDR3 sequences, around 33% of them with a count of one. 0.7% to 1% of the sample belongs to the ten largest clones.

The patients picked for sequencing were ones in whom flow cytometry had shown an expansion of CD8+CD57+ cells. Every patient had severe acquired aplastic anemia, diagnosed using the International Study of Aplastic Anemia and Agranulocytosis and Camitta criteria. At the time blood was sampled, none of the patients had received any therapy. In the study, sorted CD4+ and CD8+ blood T cells from patients with severe aplastic anemia and from healthy subjects underwent deep sequencing of TCR repertoires. In the USA, patient enrollment took place under clinicaltrials.gov protocols 00001620, 01623167, 00001397, 00071045, 00081523 and 00961064. Ficoll-Paque density gradient centrifugation was used to isolate peripheral blood mononuclear cells. Before DNA was extracted, CD4+ and CD8+ T cells were sorted using either FACS or magnetic beads. Specimen: sorted CD4+, CD8+, or CD8+CD57+ T cells (not recorded which) from PBMCs. This clonotype was obtained from a human donor with aplastic anemia.

CDR3 reads: CASRERTSGGSGELFF. The DNA sequence is given as TGTGCCAGCAGGGAACGGACTAGCGGGGGATCCGGGGAGCTGTTTTTT. The chain is encoded by TRBV2 joined to TRBJ2-2; 13 junctional bases match TRBD2. Reading from cysteine to phenylalanine, the CDR3 counts 16 amino acids. Of all the DNA, just the CDR3 is kept, 48 bases in frame from base 1. The CDR1 and CDR2 encoded by the germline V gene are SNHLY and FYNNEI. Clipping removes 6 bases from V and 6 bases from J, with 7 as the unmatched junction base count.